The source of this TCR beta chain is a study of blood T cells in healthy people across ages. Regarding the study as a whole: Naive T cell percentage strongly correlated with TCR beta diversity. Significant beta diversity loss was already apparent by age 40, declining roughly linearly.

In each sample, at least 6 million PBMCs were isolated. For this clonotype: As yet, its antigen is unknown.

V dropped 4 bases and J dropped 4 bases, with 8 bases sitting between them. The CDR3 extends over 13 amino acids. In germline, CDR1 is LGHNA, CDR2 YNFKEQ. Together with a sample-barcoded 5' primer, a J-beta primer mix was included in a second PCR lasting roughly 6 to 12 cycles. MiXCR was run by TCRdb on the 5' RACE reads, yielding one entry per CDR3 protein. In the table there are 650,000 to 1,000,000 distinct CDR3 sequences, around 34% of which are singletons. This clonotype was sampled from a man aged 18-30 years in good health. The sample consisted of blood. The V call is TRBV4-2, the J call TRBJ1-5; possibly TRBD1 for D (5 bases). The chain's CDR3 is CASSRTRNQPQHF. Written as DNA, the CDR3 is TGTGCCAGCAGCCGGACAAGGAATCAGCCCCAGCATTTT.